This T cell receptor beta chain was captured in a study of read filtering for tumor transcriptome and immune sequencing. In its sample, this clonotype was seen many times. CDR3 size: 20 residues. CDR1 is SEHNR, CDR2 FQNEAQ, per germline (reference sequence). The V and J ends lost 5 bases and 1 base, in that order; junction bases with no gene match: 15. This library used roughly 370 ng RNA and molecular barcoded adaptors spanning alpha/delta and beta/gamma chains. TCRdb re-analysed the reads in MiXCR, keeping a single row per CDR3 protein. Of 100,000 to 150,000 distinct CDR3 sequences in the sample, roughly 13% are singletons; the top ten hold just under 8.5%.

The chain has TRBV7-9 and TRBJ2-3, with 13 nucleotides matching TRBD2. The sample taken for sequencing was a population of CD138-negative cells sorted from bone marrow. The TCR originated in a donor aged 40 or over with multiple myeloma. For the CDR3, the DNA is TGTGCCAGCAGCCTCGGGACTAGCGGGACCTCAAGGTTGGGCACAGATACGCAGTATTTT. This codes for CASSLGTSGTSRLGTDTQYF.